The text below deals with one T cell receptor beta chain. This specimen belongs to a study of radiation and T cells in renal cell carcinoma. V lost 3 bases and J 6 bases, leaving 14 bases between the germline ends. CDR3 length equals 14 residues. In germline, CDR1 is LNHDA, CDR2 SQIVND (reference sequence). Regarding time point: blood 2 weeks post-SBRT. As for treatment: 15 Gy SBRT to primary tumor, nephrectomy 4 weeks later. Assay used: immunoSEQ multiplex PCR; TCRdb lists only in-frame clones, some missing. The sample comprises 100,000 to 150,000 clones, 88% of which are singletons, and about 5% rests with the top ten.

Source: blood, taken from a patient whose treatment included radiotherapy and nephrectomy. This chain joins TRBV19 and TRBJ1-2; D may be TRBD1 (5 bases). The receptor comes from a woman aged 70-85 years with renal cell carcinoma. CDR3 nucleotide sequence: TGTGCCAGTAGTATTGCAGGGACCGGTAATGGCTACACCTTC. Encoded protein: CASSIAGTGNGYTF.